Listed below are T cell receptor beta chains from one sample, sequenced in a study of cytomegalovirus exposure and HLA in healthy donors. Generated by immunoSEQ multiplex PCR, the TCRdb table keeps only in-frame clones and is missing some. The repertoire holds some 74,000 clones, with about 78% as singletons. The material sequenced was PBMCs. Source of these receptors: a male donor in good health and CMV-seronegative. CDR3s include the opening cysteine and the closing phenylalanine or tryptophan. Each record gives: CDR3 length, clone size, J gene, D gene, V gene, CDR3 DNA, CDR3 protein. D genes are given only for firm matches. Clone size is given for some rows only: seen once, a few or many times, or a class if the clone is expanded.

len: 16; abundance: .; j_gene: TRBJ2-5; d_gene: TRBD2; v_gene: TRBV27; CDR3nt: TGTGCCAGCAGTTTTCTAGGGGAATCTAGCGGGGGGACCCAGTACTTC; CDR3aa: CASSFLGESSGGTQYF
len: 11; abundance: once; j_gene: TRBJ2-7; d_gene: .; v_gene: TRBV28; CDR3nt: TGTGCCAGCAGTACAGGGTTCGAGCAGTACTTC; CDR3aa: CASSTGFEQYF
len: 14; abundance: .; j_gene: TRBJ2-3; d_gene: TRBD1; v_gene: TRBV2; CDR3nt: TGTGCCAGCCTTACAGGGGGCGGCACAGATACGCAGTATTTT; CDR3aa: CASLTGGGTDTQYF
len: 14; abundance: .; j_gene: TRBJ1-5; d_gene: .; v_gene: TRBV4-1; CDR3nt: TGCGCCAGCAGCCAAATACCAGTCAATCAGCCCCAGCATTTT; CDR3aa: CASSQIPVNQPQHF
len: 16; abundance: .; j_gene: TRBJ1-5; d_gene: TRBD1; v_gene: TRBV7-2; CDR3nt: TGTGCCAGCAGCACCGGGACAGGGGGATGGAATCAGCCCCAGCATTTT; CDR3aa: CASSTGTGGWNQPQHF
len: 14; abundance: .; j_gene: TRBJ1-6; d_gene: .; v_gene: TRBV28; CDR3nt: TGTGCCAGCAGTTTGGGGCAGGGGATTTCACCCCTCCACTTT; CDR3aa: CASSLGQGISPLHF
len: 15; abundance: once; j_gene: TRBJ2-7; d_gene: TRBD2; v_gene: TRBV6-5; CDR3nt: TGTGCCAGCAGTTACTCGCTAGCGGGAAACTACGAGCAGTACTTC; CDR3aa: CASSYSLAGNYEQYF
len: 14; abundance: .; j_gene: TRBJ2-3; d_gene: .; v_gene: TRBV27; CDR3nt: TGTGCCAGCAGTTTATGGGGGGTCACAGATACGCAGTATTTT; CDR3aa: CASSLWGVTDTQYF
len: 15; abundance: .; j_gene: TRBJ2-5; d_gene: .; v_gene: TRBV5-4; CDR3nt: TGTGCCAGCAGCTTTGGCGGGGACTCCGTGGCGGCCCAGTACTTC; CDR3aa: CASSFGGDSVAAQYF
len: 17; abundance: .; j_gene: TRBJ1-5; d_gene: TRBD1; v_gene: TRBV6-4; CDR3nt: TGTGCCAGCAGTCACAGGGGATCATCGTTTAGCAATCAGCCCCAGCATTTT; CDR3aa: CASSHRGSSFSNQPQHF
len: 15; abundance: .; j_gene: TRBJ2-1; d_gene: TRBD1; v_gene: TRBV9; CDR3nt: TGTGCCAGCAGCCCAGAGGACAGGGGATACAATGAGCAGTTCTTC; CDR3aa: CASSPEDRGYNEQFF
len: 15; abundance: .; j_gene: TRBJ2-1; d_gene: TRBD2; v_gene: TRBV7-2; CDR3nt: TGTGCCAGCAGCTCGGGACTAGCGATTAGTAATGAGCAGTTCTTC; CDR3aa: CASSSGLAISNEQFF
len: 16; abundance: .; j_gene: TRBJ1-6; d_gene: .; v_gene: TRBV25-1; CDR3nt: TGTGCCAGCAGTGAATATCCCGGGGATATGAATTCACCCCTCCACTTT; CDR3aa: CASSEYPGDMNSPLHF
len: 16; abundance: .; j_gene: TRBJ2-1; d_gene: TRBD1; v_gene: TRBV4-2; CDR3nt: TGTGCCAGCAGCCAGACAGACAGGGCACCCTACAATGAGCAGTTCTTC; CDR3aa: CASSQTDRAPYNEQFF
len: 14; abundance: .; j_gene: TRBJ2-7; d_gene: .; v_gene: TRBV28; CDR3nt: TGTGCCAGCAGTTTCTATTCGAAATCCTACGAGCAGTACTTC; CDR3aa: CASSFYSKSYEQYF
len: 13; abundance: .; j_gene: TRBJ1-2; d_gene: .; v_gene: TRBV7-2; CDR3nt: TGTGCCAGCAGCCCAGCATTAGGGGGAGGCTACACCTTC; CDR3aa: CASSPALGGGYTF
len: 14; abundance: .; j_gene: TRBJ1-5; d_gene: .; v_gene: TRBV27; CDR3nt: TGTGCCAGCAGTTTGACAGTCAAGTATCAGCCCCAGCATTTT; CDR3aa: CASSLTVKYQPQHF
len: 16; abundance: .; j_gene: TRBJ1-5; d_gene: TRBD1; v_gene: TRBV10-3; CDR3nt: TGTGCCATCAGTGATTCGTTCAGGGGGGAGGATCAGCCCCAGCATTTT; CDR3aa: CAISDSFRGEDQPQHF
len: 14; abundance: once; j_gene: TRBJ2-3; d_gene: TRBD2; v_gene: TRBV5-6; CDR3nt: TGTGCCAGCAGCCCATCGACTAGCTGGGATACGCAGTATTTT; CDR3aa: CASSPSTSWDTQYF
len: 14; abundance: few; j_gene: TRBJ2-3; d_gene: .; v_gene: TRBV7-2; CDR3nt: TGTGCCAGCAGCTCCCCCCGGGACACAGATACGCAGTATTTT; CDR3aa: CASSSPRDTDTQYF
len: 12; abundance: .; j_gene: TRBJ2-1; d_gene: .; v_gene: TRBV5-5; CDR3nt: TGTGCCAGCAGCTCACTTGACAATGAGCAGTTCTTC; CDR3aa: CASSSLDNEQFF
len: 16; abundance: .; j_gene: TRBJ2-7; d_gene: .; v_gene: TRBV6-5; CDR3nt: TGTGCCAGCAGTTACTCCGAGGGTCTGGGAAGCTACGAGCAGTACTTC; CDR3aa: CASSYSEGLGSYEQYF
len: 17; abundance: .; j_gene: TRBJ2-1; d_gene: TRBD2; v_gene: TRBV7-2; CDR3nt: TGTGCCAGCAGCGCTTGGGGGCTAGCGGGAGGATACAATGAGCAGTTCTTC; CDR3aa: CASSAWGLAGGYNEQFF
len: 19; abundance: .; j_gene: TRBJ2-3; d_gene: TRBD2; v_gene: TRBV7-2; CDR3nt: TGTGCCAGCAGCTTAGTAGTACGCGCTAGCGGGGGGGCCGGCGATACGCAGTATTTT; CDR3aa: CASSLVVRASGGAGDTQYF
len: 13; abundance: .; j_gene: TRBJ2-1; d_gene: TRBD2; v_gene: TRBV6-5; CDR3nt: TGTGCCAGCAGTTACGGACTAGCTTCTGAGCAGTTCTTC; CDR3aa: CASSYGLASEQFF
len: 17; abundance: .; j_gene: TRBJ1-5; d_gene: .; v_gene: TRBV21-1; CDR3nt: TGTGCCACCAAACAGGGGGTTGAGAGTTATAGCAATCAGCCCCAGCATTTT; CDR3aa: CATKQGVESYSNQPQHF
len: 13; abundance: .; j_gene: TRBJ1-2; d_gene: TRBD1; v_gene: TRBV19; CDR3nt: TGTGCCAGTAGTCAGACAGGGGGCTATGGCTACACCTTC; CDR3aa: CASSQTGGYGYTF
len: 14; abundance: .; j_gene: TRBJ2-5; d_gene: .; v_gene: TRBV7-9; CDR3nt: TGTTCCAGCAGAACCACAGGTTTAGAAGAGACCCAGTACTTC; CDR3aa: CSSRTTGLEETQYF
len: 16; abundance: .; j_gene: TRBJ1-1; d_gene: .; v_gene: TRBV5-1; CDR3nt: TGCGCCAGCAGCTTTCGGGCCGGGGGAAGGGGCACTGAAGCTTTCTTT; CDR3aa: CASSFRAGGRGTEAFF
len: 14; abundance: once; j_gene: TRBJ2-7; d_gene: TRBD1; v_gene: TRBV2; CDR3nt: TGTGCCAGCAGTCCGACAGGGGTAACCTACGAGCAGTACTTC; CDR3aa: CASSPTGVTYEQYF
len: 11; abundance: .; j_gene: TRBJ2-3; d_gene: .; v_gene: TRBV5-1; CDR3nt: TGCGCCAGCAGCTTTAGAGATACGCAGTATTTT; CDR3aa: CASSFRDTQYF
len: 13; abundance: .; j_gene: TRBJ1-2; d_gene: .; v_gene: TRBV29-1; CDR3nt: TGCAGCCACCCAGGGATCGATTCCTATGGCTACACCTTC; CDR3aa: CSHPGIDSYGYTF
len: 13; abundance: .; j_gene: TRBJ1-5; d_gene: .; v_gene: TRBV19; CDR3nt: TGTGCCAGTAGTAGAGACAGCGATCAGCCCCAGCATTTT; CDR3aa: CASSRDSDQPQHF
len: 13; abundance: .; j_gene: TRBJ2-1; d_gene: .; v_gene: TRBV9; CDR3nt: TGTGCCAGCGGAGGGACCCGCTACAATGAGCAGTTCTTC; CDR3aa: CASGGTRYNEQFF
len: 13; abundance: once; j_gene: TRBJ2-1; d_gene: TRBD1; v_gene: TRBV7-9; CDR3nt: TGTGCCGAGGAGACAGGGGGCGGTGATGAGCAGTTCTTC; CDR3aa: CAEETGGGDEQFF
len: 19; abundance: once; j_gene: TRBJ2-1; d_gene: TRBD2; v_gene: TRBV28; CDR3nt: TGTGCCAGCGTCGGCATAGGCGGGGGGAGGAGGAGCTCCTACAATGAGCAGTTCTTC; CDR3aa: CASVGIGGGRRSSYNEQFF
len: 15; abundance: .; j_gene: TRBJ2-1; d_gene: TRBD1; v_gene: TRBV10-3; CDR3nt: TGTGCCATCCGTGGACAGGGAAGACCCTACAATGAGCAGTTCTTC; CDR3aa: CAIRGQGRPYNEQFF
len: 13; abundance: few; j_gene: TRBJ1-2; d_gene: .; v_gene: TRBV2; CDR3nt: TGTGCCAGCACCGCGACAGATGAAACGAGCTACCCCTTC; CDR3aa: CASTATDETSYPF
len: 14; abundance: .; j_gene: TRBJ2-7; d_gene: .; v_gene: TRBV5-4; CDR3nt: TGTGCCAGCAGCTTGGGCGGGATTAGGATCGAGCAGTACTTC; CDR3aa: CASSLGGIRIEQYF
len: 14; abundance: .; j_gene: TRBJ2-3; d_gene: .; v_gene: TRBV5-5; CDR3nt: TGTGCCAGCAGCTTGGGAGGGAGCACAGATACGCAGTATTTT; CDR3aa: CASSLGGSTDTQYF
len: 12; abundance: .; j_gene: TRBJ2-7; d_gene: .; v_gene: TRBV27; CDR3nt: TGTGCCAGCAGTCCCCGTTCGGGCGAGCAGTACTTC; CDR3aa: CASSPRSGEQYF
len: 13; abundance: .; j_gene: TRBJ2-5; d_gene: .; v_gene: TRBV2; CDR3nt: TGTGCCAGCAGCGCAGGACTCAGGGAGACCCAGTACTTC; CDR3aa: CASSAGLRETQYF
len: 12; abundance: .; j_gene: TRBJ2-7; d_gene: .; v_gene: TRBV21-1; CDR3nt: TGTGCCGGAGGGGGCCCCAGCTACGAGCAGTACTTC; CDR3aa: CAGGGPSYEQYF
len: 15; abundance: once; j_gene: TRBJ1-5; d_gene: .; v_gene: TRBV6-6; CDR3nt: TGTGCCAGCAGACCCGCGGGGGGGCTCGATCAGCCCCAGCATTTT; CDR3aa: CASRPAGGLDQPQHF
len: 15; abundance: .; j_gene: TRBJ2-3; d_gene: TRBD2; v_gene: TRBV28; CDR3nt: TGTGCCAGCAGTTTAGGGGGAGGGCAGAGGGATACGCAGTATTTT; CDR3aa: CASSLGGGQRDTQYF